This T cell receptor (beta chain) stems from a study of T cell responses to AZD1222 COVID-19 vaccine. Profiled with immunoSEQ multiplex PCR; TCRdb holds only in-frame clones, not every one. Of approximately 150,000 clones in the sample, approximately 89% are singletons; the top ten hold 1.5% to 2%. Trimming pared 0 bases from V and 3 bases from J, leaving 12 bases between. Germline V gene data show CDR1 as MRHNA and CDR2 as SNTAGT. This CDR3 has 16 amino acids. This clone was seen only once. The target antigen is unknown. Study-level findings and limits: In the spike-specific TCR repertoire, nearly half reportedly target unmutated variant regions. A rise in Spike-specific TCR breadth and depth followed two AZD1222 doses.

This clonotype was sampled from an adult who received the AZD1222 COVID-19 vaccine. This material consisted of peripheral blood, taken 28 days after the second AZD1222 dose. This chain joins TRBV6-4 and TRBJ2-1; D is possibly TRBD2 (5 bases). CDR3 nucleotide sequence: TGTGCCAGCAGTGACTCAAAGGGAGCAGGCTACAATGAGCAGTTCTTC. Its translation: CASSDSKGAGYNEQFF.